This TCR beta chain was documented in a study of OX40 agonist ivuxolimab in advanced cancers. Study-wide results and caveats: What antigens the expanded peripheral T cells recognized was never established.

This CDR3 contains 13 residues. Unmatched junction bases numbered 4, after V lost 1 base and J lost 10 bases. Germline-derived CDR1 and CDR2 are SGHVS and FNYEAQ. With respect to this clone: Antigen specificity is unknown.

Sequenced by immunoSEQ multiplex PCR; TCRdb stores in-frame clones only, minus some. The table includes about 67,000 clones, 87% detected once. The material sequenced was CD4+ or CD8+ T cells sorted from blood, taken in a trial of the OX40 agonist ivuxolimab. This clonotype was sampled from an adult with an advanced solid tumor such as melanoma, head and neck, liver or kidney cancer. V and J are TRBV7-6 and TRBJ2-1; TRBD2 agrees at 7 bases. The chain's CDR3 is CASSLGVSGEQFF. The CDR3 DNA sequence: TGTGCCAGCAGCTTAGGGGTTAGCGGGGAGCAGTTCTTC. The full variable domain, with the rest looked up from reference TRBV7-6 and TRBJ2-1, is GAGVSQSPRYKVTKRGQDVALRCDPISGHVSLYWYRQALGQGPEFLTYFNYEAQQDKSGLPNDRFSAERPEGSISTLTIQRTEQRDSAMYRCASSLGVSGEQFFGPGTRLTVL.